This T cell receptor beta chain was identified during a study of shared clonotypes between healthy human individuals. General observations from the study: Of the naive CD4 clonotypes, around 4.8% were shared across a few donors. Blood was the only sampled material, and tissue repertoires likely differ.

Of note for this clone: Its target is not known.

TCRdb keeps only in-frame clones here, not all; method: immunoSEQ multiplex PCR. The sample records over 2 million clones, 95% being singletons. Germline lookup yields CDR1 SGHTA and CDR2 FQGNSA. Trimming cost V 8 bases and J 5 bases; bases outside gene matches: 0. The CDR3 loop spans 12 amino acids. Division of CD4+ cells produced a CD45RA+ naive subset and a CD45RA-negative memory subset. The sample was naive CD4+ T cells sorted from blood. Subset specified: CD45RA+ positively selected. V gene TRBV7-2 combines with J gene TRBJ1-6; TRBD1 aligns across 7 bases. The receptor was isolated from a young man in good health. The chain's CDR3 is CASGTDNSPLHF. In DNA, the CDR3 is TGTGCCAGCGGGACAGATAATTCACCCCTCCACTTT.